This T cell receptor (beta chain) was sequenced during a study of cytomegalovirus exposure and HLA in healthy donors (dated by TCRdb to 2016 to 2017). Study-level background: In an earlier analysis of roughly 590 of the donors, around 300 Gb of sequence data and 117 million unique TCR beta sequences from about 180 million T cells were reported. Using immunosequencing, the study profiled T cell repertoires from 666 subjects and related those repertoires to cytomegalovirus serostatus. Every discovery cohort repertoire had been produced on one sequencing platform. Across approximately 400 genotyped donors of the cohort, an average of approximately 240,000 unique TCR beta nucleotide sequences per donor were sequenced, and approximately 17% of those sequences were non-productive. Approximately 300 gigabases of sequencing data and around 85 million unique TCR sequences made up an early release that covered several hundred HLA-typed donors. Donor age, sex, ethnicity and CMV serostatus were collected together with the repertoire data. The number of typed donors differed by locus: 629-630 for A, B, C, DRB1 and DQB1; approximately 530 for DQA1; some 590 for DPA1; and around 470 for DPB1. The aim of the study was to test whether cataloging public T cell receptors could identify signatures of past pathogen exposure. The study combined high-throughput TCR immunosequencing, statistical association of individual TCRs with disease status, and machine learning to predict cytomegalovirus infection status. Several DR-DQ haplotypes were treated as single units for association and clustering because of strong linkage in the cohort. Besides the first cohort of roughly 700 subjects, a separate validation cohort made up of 120 different subjects was used. HLA typing included class I and class II loci at four-digit resolution. An earlier analysis of 587 of the donors used high-throughput TCR beta sequencing to judge whether each TCR beta V gene segment behaved as functional or pseudogenic. A later analysis re-analyzed previously published TCR beta repertoires from 550 to 700 donors and added high-resolution HLA genotyping to study TCR occurrence patterns. A later genetic analysis used genome-wide SNP genotypes for about 55% of the 666 donors, treating that subset as a discovery cohort. Among the roughly 380 genotyped donors, around 81% belonged to the genetic ancestry cluster associated with self-reported Caucasian donors. In the later analysis, no new phenotypic data were used to find candidate immune exposures; instead, reliance was placed on TCR beta sequences and their occurrence across donors.

Library creation used the immunoSEQ multiplex PCR assay. For the multiplex PCR, a mixture combining 60 forward primers for TCR Vbeta segments and 13 reverse primers for TCR Jbeta segments was used. Amplification of the CDR3 region of rearranged TCR beta genes was performed with a multiplex PCR assay on genomic DNA. The Illumina HiSeq System was used to sequence the amplified TCR beta libraries as 87-base-pair reads. For the original study's pipeline: A later analysis tallied tens of millions of unique TCR beta chains across the 666 repertoires, and some 12 million of those chains were shared by two or more donors. To remove PCR and sequencing errors, raw reads were error-corrected and collapsed into unique sequences using a nearest-neighbor algorithm that merged closely related sequences. CDR3 sequences were aligned to IMGT reference sequences to assign V, D and J gene segments. For a sequence to be retained, at least a six-nucleotide match to both a V gene segment and a J gene segment was required. Rearrangements were called productive when the CDR3 lacked stop codons and stayed in frame with V and J; all others were non-productive. Following IMGT convention, CDR3 was defined as the stretch from the second conserved V-encoded cysteine to the conserved J-encoded phenylalanine. Sequences without an unambiguous match to a single V gene segment were excluded from the earlier analysis of approximately 600 of the donors. An earlier analysis of 550 to 650 of the donors classified V segments as functional when productive rearrangements were above 56.7% and as segregating when the standard deviation between donors was above 5%. A statistical classification framework was built for diagnosing cytomegalovirus status from the catalog of TCR beta chain sequences. In a later analysis, TCR nucleotide sequences were compared against IMGT/GENE-DB human TR gene sequences so that V and J genes could be assigned. Using the TCRdist pipeline, a later analysis assigned CDR3 sequences along with most-parsimonious VDJ recombination scenarios. In a later analysis, each TCR beta chain was defined by its CDR3 amino acid sequence together with its V-gene family, and reads without a unique V-gene family were excluded. A later analysis removed 600 or so highly shared, low-generation-probability nucleotide sequences to deal with suspected cross-contamination and a sequencing artifact. In a later analysis, a clonal expansion index for each public chain was calculated from normalized within-repertoire ranks of inferred template counts. Generation probabilities in a later analysis came from a VDJ recombination model fitted to out-of-frame rearrangements, and those results were checked against IGoR. In a later analysis, hypergeometric tests were used to score TCR-TCR, TCR-HLA and TCR-CMV co-occurrence, with a repertoire-size bias correction applied to TCR pairs. To estimate false discovery rates, a later analysis permuted the HLA or CMV assignments 20 times. A later analysis grouped co-occurring TCRs with DBSCAN, adding TCRdist sequence similarity when clustering within HLA-allele-positive subsets. Co-occurrence clustering excluded repertoires with fewer than 30,000 or more than 120,000 public chains, plus five with anomalous nucleotide sharing. Imported from immuneACCESS, the table was reduced by TCRdb to in-frame sequences with V and J called. These copies leave out some clones; in studies compared against another copy, an unresolved V gene accounts for under half, and the cause of the remainder is not known. D and trimming were read from the DNA, whereas the V and J calls and clone size are those reported in that table. The sample includes approximately 160,000 clones, with 75% to 90% observed a single time. The ten largest clonotypes hold 1.5% to 2% of the sample.

Per the germline V gene, MGHRA is the CDR1 and YSYEKL is the CDR2. The CDR3, cysteine through phenylalanine, is 15 amino acids long. CDR3 DNA is the only sequence kept; it has 45 bases, read in frame from the first base. V and J are trimmed by 0 bases and 4 bases, and the gene matches miss 3 bases of the junction. In total, approximately 690 healthy bone marrow donors made up the cohort. At the time of sampling, every cohort member was nominally healthy, though immune exposures that went unrecorded were likely present. Of the 610 or so cohort members, around 280 had positive CMV serostatus and fewer than 450 had negative CMV serostatus, and CMV serostatus was not recorded for the donor. A peripheral blood sample was provided by each donor, and peripheral blood mononuclear cells were used for TCR beta sequencing. The Qiagen DNeasy Blood Extraction Kit was used to extract genomic DNA from the blood cell samples.

Results and caveats for the whole study, not just this receptor: The authors suggested that the approach could potentially be generalized to other disease states and immunological phenotypes. A later analysis found that most CMV-associated TCR beta chains appeared HLA-restricted, with HLA associations seemingly driven largely by CMV exposure. A further reported finding was that TCR beta sequences accurately predicted the HLA-A and HLA-B alleles for most subjects in the first cohort. An association between a missense DCLRE1C variant and V-gene and J-gene trimming of TCR beta chains was found in a later genetic analysis and replicated in an independent cohort. In the study, approximately 150 TCR beta chains were listed as associated with cytomegalovirus. Several of the top co-occurrence clusters appeared to be linked to parvovirus B19, influenza, CMV and Epstein-Barr virus, according to a later analysis. Specific HLA alleles were associated with 18,000 or so TCR beta sequences at a false discovery rate of 0.05 in a later analysis. In a later analysis, HLA-associated TCR beta chains were found to be more clonally expanded and to have lower generation probabilities than equally common non-associated chains. Some IMGT-functional V segments, including TRBV6-2 and TRBV6-3, could not be distinguished by the 87-base-pair reads and were therefore excluded. Because HLA typing was unavailable for some donors at each locus, only the typed subset was used in association tests. For the cohort, immune exposure information was limited to CMV serostatus. A few of the identified cytomegalovirus-associated TCR beta chains were confirmed in vitro to be specific for cytomegalovirus antigens. Linkage disequilibrium might explain the correlated functional status among segregating V segments, but an unknown experimental factor could not be ruled out. A cluster of highly shared sequence variants was judged likely to represent a technical artifact of the sequencing pipeline. Presence/absence analyses assumed roughly uniform sequencing depth across donors, an assumption that may not hold. When HLA alleles, especially DR and DQ, strongly co-occurred, attributing TCR associations to individual alleles was difficult. A later analysis found that TCR association rates varied across HLA loci, with DRB1 alleles showing the most associated TCRs and HLA-C alleles the fewest. Most TCR sequences were observed very rarely across donors, whereas some public TCRs were present in many individuals. The cohort was sequenced for TCR beta chains only, and without alpha or paired-chain data the features that could be detected were limited. Cytomegalovirus status was reported to be diagnosed by the classifier with high specificity and sensitivity in both the original and validation cohorts. Because counts were too low, about 18 rarely observed V segments, including chromosome 9 orphons, were excluded from the earlier analysis of 587 of the donors. An earlier analysis of around 500 of the donors showed that most TCR beta V segments appeared in productive rearrangements either about 87% or about 30% of the time, which broadly matched IMGT annotations. A later genetic analysis reported fewer N-insertions in productive TCRs among donors in an Asian-associated ancestry cluster than the roughly 700-donor mean.

As to this clone: Its binding antigen is unknown. The sample holds no much larger clone one base away, and base qualities are not on file.

This receptor chain uses TRBV4-1 and TRBJ2-7, and TRBD1 matches 10 of the central bases. Sequences were obtained from PBMCs. This TCR was sampled from a human donor in good health. CDR3 reads: CASSQDRTGGYEQYF. The bases are TGCGCCAGCAGCCAAGATCGGACAGGGGGATACGAGCAGTACTTC.